Sequencing of this TCR beta chain was carried out in a study of Ad26.COV2.S vaccination and SARS-CoV-2 variants. Study-wide findings and caveats: Breadth and depth estimates from TCRs may understate total T cell responses. Comparability of non-spike TCR breadth was observed across vaccine and placebo recipients.

Treatment described: roughly 20 received Ad26.COV2.S at low or high dose, single or two shots; five or six received placebo; per-sample allocation not given. Sampling occurred on day 63 after the first vaccine or placebo injection. A Boston donor was an adult aged 18-55 years. V shed 0 bases and J 2 bases; nucleotides not matched to a gene: 9. CDR1 and CDR2 from the germline V gene are SGHRS and YFSETQ. This CDR3 is built from 18 residues. The repertoire was sequenced with immunoSEQ multiplex PCR; TCRdb's copy has only in-frame clones and lacks some. In the table there are about 350,000 clones, 70% to 90% of which are singletons. As regards this clone: Antigen specificity is unknown.

Specimen: peripheral blood, collected in a trial of Ad26.COV2.S vaccine versus placebo. The genes are TRBV5-1 and TRBJ2-1; 9 nucleotides match TRBD2. The TCR was taken from a person between 18 and 65 years old who received the Ad26.COV2.S COVID-19 vaccine or a placebo. CDR3 protein: CASSLAPAGGQPYNEQFF. The CDR3 coding sequence is TGCGCCAGCAGCTTGGCCCCAGCGGGAGGCCAACCCTACAATGAGCAGTTCTTC.